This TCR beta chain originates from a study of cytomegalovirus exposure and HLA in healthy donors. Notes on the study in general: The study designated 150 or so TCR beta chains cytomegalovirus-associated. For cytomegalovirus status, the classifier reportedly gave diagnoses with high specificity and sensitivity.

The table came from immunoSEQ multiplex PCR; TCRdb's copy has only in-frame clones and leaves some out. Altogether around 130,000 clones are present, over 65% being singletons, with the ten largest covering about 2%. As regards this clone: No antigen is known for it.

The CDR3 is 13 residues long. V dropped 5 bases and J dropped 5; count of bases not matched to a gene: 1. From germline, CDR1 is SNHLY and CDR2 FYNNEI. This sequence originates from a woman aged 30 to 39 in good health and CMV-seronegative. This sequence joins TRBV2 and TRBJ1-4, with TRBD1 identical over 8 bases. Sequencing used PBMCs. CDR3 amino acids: CASSRQGNEKLFF. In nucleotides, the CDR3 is TGTGCCAGCAGTAGACAGGGGAATGAAAAACTGTTTTTT. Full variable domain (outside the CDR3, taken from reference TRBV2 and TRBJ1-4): EPEVTQTPSHQVTQMGQEVILRCVPISNHLYFYWYRQILGQKVEFLVSFYNNEISEKSEIFDDQFSVERPDGSNFTLKIRSTKLEDSAMYFCASSRQGNEKLFFGSGTQLSVL.